There are a few counts of the clone carrying this T cell receptor (beta chain). The data belong to a study of response to subunit inactivated influenza vaccine. TCRdb re-called the RT-PCR reads with MiXCR, one entry per CDR3 protein. The sample consists of more than 600,000 distinct CDR3 sequences, approximately 18% of them appearing once. The germline CDR1 and CDR2 sequences are DFQATT and SNEGSKA (reference sequence). This CDR3 region has 12 residues. V gave up 3 bases and J gave up 7 bases, with 12 bases separating them. V is TRBV20-1 and J is TRBJ2-5; no reliable D call. The receptor was isolated from a man aged 45-60 years who received an inactivated influenza vaccine. The source was PBMCs from blood, collected 5 to 6 days after vaccination. CDR3 amino acids: CSARFSRGTQYF. CDR3 nucleotides: TGCAGTGCTAGGTTTTCTAGAGGGACCCAGTACTTC.